Listed here are 17 T cell receptor beta chains from one sample, sequenced in a study of response to subunit inactivated influenza vaccine. TCRdb fed the RT-PCR reads into MiXCR, producing one record per CDR3 protein. The profile covers 500,000 to 700,000 distinct CDR3 sequences, with 20% to 25% appearing a single time and approximately 3% taken by the ten largest. These data also formed part of another study, on T cells expressing NK-cell markers. From that paper: Libraries used 5'RACE template switching adding universal primer site and UMIs.

The specimen was CD4+ T cells sorted from PBMCs, collected approximately 12 days after vaccination. These receptors all stem from a man in his fifties or sixties who received an inactivated influenza vaccine.

This clonotype was counted a few times. The V gene is TRBV10-3, the J gene TRBJ2-2; 8 bases line up with TRBD1. The CDR3 runs to 14 residues. The J segment lost 3 bases and the V segment lost 7 bases, leaving 4 bases of the junction unmatched. CDR1 ENHRY and CDR2 SYGVKD come from the germline V gene. CDR3 region: CAINRGTDTGELFF. The CDR3 nucleotides are TGTGCCATCAACAGGGGGACGGACACCGGGGAGCTGTTTTTT.

The chain recombines TRBV28 with TRBJ1-2; no firm D call. The V gene's germline CDR1 is MDHEN and CDR2 SYDVKM. The CDR3 is made up of 11 amino acids. V was clipped by 2 bases and J by 11 bases, with 9 bases between them. The DNA of the CDR3 is TGTGCCAGCAGTTTACGCAGAGAATACACCTTC. Its translation is CASSLRREYTF.

The rearrangement joins TRBV20-1 to TRBJ2-7; the D gene is possibly TRBD2 (6 bases). Trimming stripped 0 bases from V and 6 bases from J, with 21 bases between. CDR1 and CDR2 from the germline V gene are DFQATT and SNEGSKA (reference sequence). The CDR3 has 16 residues. CDR3 nucleotides: TGCAGTGCTAGAGATCAAGTTTCGCGGGGCCGGTTCGAGCAGTACTTC. It translates to CSARDQVSRGRFEQYF.

This clonotype occurred many times. V gene TRBV11-2 combines with J gene TRBJ2-5; 10 bases match TRBD2. This CDR3 is built from 18 residues. The V and J ends lost 1 base and 3 bases, in that order; junction bases with no gene match: 11. Germline V gives CDR1 SGHAT, CDR2 FQNNGV. The CDR3 DNA is TGTGCCAGCAGCTTAGTAGGAGTGCCAGCGGGGGGGGAAGAGACCCAGTACTTC. It is translated as CASSLVGVPAGGEETQYF.

This clonotype was counted a single time. The chain links TRBV9 to TRBJ2-3; D gene ambiguous. The V gene lost 3 bases and the J gene lost 6 bases, with 8 bases spanning the gap. The CDR3 spans 12 residues. Germline lookup yields CDR1 SGDLS and CDR2 YYNGEE. The CDR3 is CASSAWRDTQYF. Here the CDR3 DNA reads TGTGCCAGCAGCGCCTGGCGGGATACGCAGTATTTT.

There are a few counts of this clonotype. The chain employs TRBV11-2 and TRBJ2-5; D not certain. CDR3 length equals 17 residues. V lost 5 bases to trimming and J lost 5 bases, with 24 bases between them. Germline CDR1 is SGHAT and CDR2 is FQNNGV. The CDR3 loop is CASSQRAFRMGSETQYF. The DNA of the CDR3 is TGTGCCAGCAGCCAACGGGCGTTTCGGATGGGATCGGAGACCCAGTACTTC.

Only a few counts were recorded for this clonotype. The chain uses TRBV20-1 and TRBJ2-7, with 13 bases fitting TRBD2. The junction had 10 bases not matched to a gene; V was cut back by 4 bases and J by 7 bases. This CDR3 has 15 amino acids. The germline gives CDR1 DFQATT, CDR2 SNEGSKA (reference sequence). The CDR3 sequence: CSATTWTSGRGEQYF. The CDR3 DNA reads TGCAGTGCTACCACTTGGACTAGCGGGAGAGGAGAGCAGTACTTC.

V usage is TRBV3-1 and J usage is TRBJ2-5; the match to TRBD2 covers 12 bases. The CDR3 totals 17 residues. Germline assignment: CDR1 LGHDT and CDR2 YNNKEL (reference sequence). The V and J ends lost 0 bases and 6 bases, in that order; junction bases with no gene match: 8. The DNA of the CDR3 is TGTGCCAGCAGCCAAGATTGGCTAGCGGGAGGGCCAAAGACCCAGTACTTC. It specifies CASSQDWLAGGPKTQYF.

The V and J genes are TRBV5-1 and TRBJ2-7; 8 bases are shared with TRBD1. The CDR3 length is 16 residues. Per germline, CDR1 SGHRS and CDR2 YFSETQ. The V segment lost 0 bases and the J segment 5 bases; nucleotides outside the gene matches: 10. The CDR3 DNA reads TGCGCCAGCAGCTTGGAACCAACCGGGACAGGCGACGAGCAGTACTTC. Translated: CASSLEPTGTGDEQYF.

This clonotype showed up just once. The genes are TRBV20-1 and TRBJ1-1; TRBD1 matches 7 bases. CDR3 length: 14 amino acids. V shed 8 bases, J shed 5 bases, and the junction held 14 bases outside the gene matches. The germline gives CDR1 DFQATT, CDR2 SNEGSKA (reference sequence). The CDR3 here is CSSLPQGRTTEAFF. DNA of the CDR3: TGCAGTTCACTTCCACAGGGGAGAACGACTGAAGCTTTCTTT.

This clonotype was counted only a few times. The rearrangement links TRBV6-2 or TRBV6-3 to TRBJ2-5; D is ambiguous. The CDR3 covers 13 residues. V dropped 5 bases and J dropped 2 bases, with 9 bases sitting between them. The germline CDR1 and CDR2 sequences are MNHEY and SVGEGT. The CDR3 region has the DNA TGTGCCAGCAGTACTAACGGGCAAGAGACCCAGTACTTC. This gives the protein CASSTNGQETQYF.

This clonotype was observed many times. The genes are TRBV4-2 and TRBJ2-2, with 10 bases that match TRBD2. The CDR3 totals 16 residues. V shed 4 bases and J 0 bases; nucleotides not matched to a gene: 2. The germline V gene has CDR1 LGHNA and CDR2 YNFKEQ. The CDR3 is CASSRSGGTNTGELFF. The DNA for the CDR3 is TGTGCCAGCAGCCGTAGCGGGGGGACGAACACCGGGGAGCTGTTTTTT.

The chain links TRBV7-6 to TRBJ2-5, with TRBD2 matching 11 bases. CDR1 and CDR2 (germline): SGHVS, FNYEAQ. The V segment lost 2 bases and the J segment 3 bases; nucleotides outside the gene matches: 2. The CDR3 covers 15 residues. In DNA form, the CDR3 reads TGTGCCAGCAGCTTAATAGCGGGGGGGAAAGAGACCCAGTACTTC. Translation: CASSLIAGGKETQYF.

The J gene is TRBJ1-1, the V gene TRBV12-3 or TRBV12-4, with D perhaps matching TRBD1 (6 bases). This CDR3 region has 14 residues. V was trimmed by 5 bases and J by 4 bases, leaving 14 bases between them. The CDR3 region has the DNA TGTGCCAGCAGTATACAGGGAGGTCTCACTGAAGCTTTCTTT. As protein: CASSIQGGLTEAFF.

The V and J genes are TRBV2 and TRBJ1-4; 7 bases line up with TRBD1. CDR3 size: 15 residues. Trimming took 6 bases from V and 4 from J; bases not matched to a gene: 8. Germline lookup yields CDR1 SNHLY and CDR2 FYNNEI. This chain's CDR3 is CASSAYGQVNEKLFF. CDR3 nucleotides: TGTGCCAGCAGCGCATACGGACAGGTTAATGAAAAACTGTTTTTT.

This chain joins TRBV4-3 and TRBJ2-5; TRBD2 matches at 7 bases. This CDR3 has 15 amino acids. The V and J ends lost 1 base and 1 base, in that order; junction bases with no gene match: 3. CDR1 is LGHNA and CDR2 is YSLEER in the germline V gene. Here the CDR3 reads CASSQGGRGQETQYF. The CDR3 DNA follows: TGCGCCAGCAGCCAAGGTGGGAGGGGCCAAGAGACCCAGTACTTC.

This clonotype came up a few times. V usage is TRBV4-2 and J usage is TRBJ2-3; 9 bases map to TRBD2. The CDR3 is 15 amino acids. Per germline, CDR1 LGHNA and CDR2 YNFKEQ. J gave up 2 bases and V 4 bases, and 4 bases lay outside the gene matches. This chain's CDR3 is CASSRRLADTDTQYF. CDR3 nucleotides: TGTGCCAGCAGCCGACGACTAGCGGACACAGATACGCAGTATTTT.